These T cell receptor beta chains were read from a single sample in a study of radiation and T cells in renal cell carcinoma. Sequencing used immunoSEQ multiplex PCR; TCRdb keeps in-frame clones, though not all of them. The sample includes around 9,200 clones, around 50% seen only once; the top ten take roughly a fifth. Sequenced here: tumor tissue, sampled from a patient whose treatment included radiotherapy and nephrectomy. The receptor set was obtained from a man aged 55-75 years with renal cell carcinoma. CDR3s include the opening cysteine and the closing phenylalanine or tryptophan. Fields, in order: CDR3 length, J gene, D gene, V gene, clone size, CDR3 protein, CDR3 DNA. D genes are given only for firm matches. Expanded clones get a size class; other rows say once, few or many, or leave the size out.

13 TRBJ1-1 - TRBV2 - CASSQDKNTEAFF TGTGCCAGCAGTCAGGACAAGAACACTGAAGCTTTCTTT
14 TRBJ2-7 TRBD1 TRBV29-1 - CTQRPGQGSYEQYF TGCACCCAAAGGCCGGGACAGGGATCGTACGAGCAGTACTTC
15 TRBJ1-4 TRBD1 TRBV18 once CASSQAGGAGEKLFF TGTGCCAGCTCACAAGCAGGGGGCGCCGGTGAAAAACTGTTTTTT
16 TRBJ2-6 - TRBV23-1 - CASSQDPGDGANVLTF TGCGCCAGCAGCCAGGATCCGGGCGATGGGGCCAACGTCCTGACTTTC
15 TRBJ1-2 - TRBV6-1 - CASSANPRRGDGYTF TGTGCCAGCAGTGCGAACCCACGAAGGGGCGATGGCTACACCTTC
15 TRBJ1-2 TRBD1 TRBV6-1 few CASSDQQGANYGYTF TGTGCCAGCAGTGATCAACAGGGGGCGAACTATGGCTACACCTTC
12 TRBJ1-1 - TRBV29-1 few CSVVEAGNEAFF TGCAGCGTTGTAGAGGCTGGGAATGAAGCTTTCTTT
15 TRBJ2-6 - TRBV4-2 once CASSQEGSGANVLTF TGTGCCAGCAGCCAAGAAGGCTCTGGGGCCAACGTCCTGACTTTC
13 TRBJ2-7 TRBD2 TRBV7-3 - CASSLAGLAMQYF TGTGCCAGCAGCTTAGCGGGACTAGCGATGCAGTACTTC
14 TRBJ1-1 TRBD1 TRBV13 - CASSPGQGNTEAFF TGTGCCAGCAGCCCGGGACAGGGGAACACTGAAGCTTTCTTT
15 TRBJ1-1 - TRBV19 - CASSIARVANTEAFF TGTGCCAGTAGTATAGCCCGCGTGGCGAACACTGAAGCTTTCTTT